These 4 T cell receptor beta chains came from one sample sequenced in a study of control samples from healthy donors and cancer patients. The assay was immunoSEQ multiplex PCR, and TCRdb's table has in-frame clones only and misses some. Seen here are approximately 99,000 clones, approximately 80% observed once, and the top ten hold about 5.9%. Sequenced material: blood. The source is a man aged 18 to 35 in good health.

This clone showed up just a few times. The V gene is TRBV3-1 (or the pseudogene TRBV3-2), the J gene TRBJ2-3; 9 bases align to TRBD1. The CDR3 is 17 residues long. The V gene end was trimmed by 2 bases and the J gene end by 2 bases; junction bases not matched to a gene: 8. Germline CDR1 and CDR2: LGHDT and YNNKEL (reference sequence). CDR3: CASSQRDGTGTTDTQYF. The CDR3 nucleotides are TGTGCCAGCAGCCAACGGGATGGGACAGGGACCACAGATACGCAGTATTTT.

The chain is built from TRBV18 and TRBJ1-1; 7 bases fit TRBD1. This CDR3 spans 14 amino acids. V shed 4 bases, J shed 0 bases, and the junction held 2 bases outside the gene matches. The germline gives CDR1 KGHSH, CDR2 LQKENI. The CDR3 coding sequence is TGTGCCAGCTCACGGGACAGAGTGAACACTGAAGCTTTCTTT. It yields the protein CASSRDRVNTEAFF.

As DNA, the CDR3 is TGCGCCAGCAGCCACGGACTGAACACTGAAGCTTTCTTT. It is translated as CASSHGLNTEAFF. The chain uses TRBV5-1 and TRBJ1-1; D not certain. This CDR3 has 13 amino acids. Trimming left V 4 bases short and J 0 bases short, with 7 bases between. The V gene's germline CDR1 is SGHRS and CDR2 YFSETQ.

The chain uses TRBV4-1 and TRBJ1-2; D uncertain. The germline gives CDR1 MGHRA, CDR2 YSYEKL. V shed 0 bases and J shed 0 bases, with 8 bases lying between them. The CDR3 length is 15 residues. The CDR3 spells CASSQDGRPNYGYTF. The CDR3 DNA reads TGCGCCAGCAGCCAAGACGGCAGACCTAACTATGGCTACACCTTC.